This T cell receptor beta chain was identified during a study of blood T cell repertoires in COVID-19. In the source study's methods: How many nucleated cells were present was estimated from reference gene primer amplification. Profiled with immunoSEQ multiplex PCR; TCRdb holds only in-frame clones, not every one. The V and J calls and clone size are taken from that table; D and trimming were inferred from the DNA. The sample has 470,000 or so clones; around 89% are singletons. The specimen was peripheral blood. This TCR came from a woman aged 25 to 39 with acute or convalescent COVID-19.

In DNA form, the CDR3 reads TGTGCCAGCAGTTACGGGCATTACACCGGGGAGCTGTTTTTT. As protein: CASSYGHYTGELFF. This chain links TRBV6-2 or TRBV6-3 with TRBJ2-2; D is ambiguous. The CDR3 runs to 14 residues. CDR1 and CDR2 (germline): MNHEY, SVGEGT. V was pared by 2 bases and J by 3 bases, with 7 bases between.